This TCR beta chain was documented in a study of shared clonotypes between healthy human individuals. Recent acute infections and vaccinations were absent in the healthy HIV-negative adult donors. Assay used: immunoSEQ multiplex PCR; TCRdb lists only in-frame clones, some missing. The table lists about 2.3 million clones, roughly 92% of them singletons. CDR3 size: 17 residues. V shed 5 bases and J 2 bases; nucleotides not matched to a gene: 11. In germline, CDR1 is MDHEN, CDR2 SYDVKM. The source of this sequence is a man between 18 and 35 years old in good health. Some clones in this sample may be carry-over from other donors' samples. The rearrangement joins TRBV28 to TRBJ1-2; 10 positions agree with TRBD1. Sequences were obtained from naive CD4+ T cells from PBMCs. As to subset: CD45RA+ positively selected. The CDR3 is CASSGMDRGAINYGYTF. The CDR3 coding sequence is TGTGCCAGCAGTGGGATGGACAGGGGGGCCATCAACTATGGCTACACCTTC.